A single sample is the source of the 30 T cell receptor beta chains below, sequenced in a study of cytomegalovirus exposure and HLA in healthy donors. Primers: 60 Vbeta forward and 13 Jbeta reverse. Sequencing was performed with immunoSEQ multiplex PCR; in TCRdb, only in-frame clones are kept and a portion is missing. Of 130,000 to 150,000 clones detected, roughly 80% appear once; the ten largest clones hold under 4.5%. Sequencing input: PBMCs. The receptor source for this set is a man aged 35-49 years in good health and CMV-seropositive.

The chain joins TRBV4-3 to TRBJ1-4, with 7 bases that match TRBD1. The V segment lost 2 bases and the J segment 4 bases; nucleotides outside the gene matches: 4. This CDR3 is 15 amino acids long. Germline V gene data show CDR1 as LGHNA and CDR2 as YSLEER. CDR3 region: CASSQQAGGNEKLFF. In nucleotides, the CDR3 is TGCGCCAGCAGCCAACAGGCAGGGGGTAATGAAAAACTGTTTTTT.

Worth noting for this clone: The same CDR3 is also encoded by other DNA sequences in this sample. The V call is TRBV7-3, the J call TRBJ1-2; 10 nucleotides agree with TRBD1. The germline V gene has CDR1 SGHTA and CDR2 FQGTGA. The CDR3 runs 15 residues. V was clipped by 5 bases and J by 5 bases; unmatched bases: 8. For the CDR3, the DNA is TGTGCCAGCAGCCTAGAGACAGGGGGCGCTTATGGCTACACCTTC. This codes for CASSLETGGAYGYTF.

The V and J genes are TRBV2 and TRBJ2-3; 7 positions match TRBD2. CDR1 and CDR2 (germline): SNHLY, FYNNEI. Trimming removed 2 bases from V and 3 bases from J; junction bases left unmatched: 5. The CDR3 is 15 amino acids. CDR3 sequence (DNA): TGTGCCAGCAGTGAATGGGGGGGTGGGACAGATACGCAGTATTTT. Translating it yields CASSEWGGGTDTQYF.

This chain joins TRBV14 and TRBJ1-3; no definite D call. With 3 bases removed from V and 7 bases from J, the gap between germline ends came to 16 bases. CDR1 and CDR2 (germline): SGHDN, FVKESK. This CDR3 comprises 15 residues. This CDR3 is CASSHDYGVRNTIYF. CDR3 nucleotide sequence: TGTGCCAGCAGCCATGATTATGGAGTTCGGAACACCATATATTTT.

V is TRBV5-1 and J is TRBJ2-3; D gene ambiguous. Germline V lookup: CDR1 SGHRS, CDR2 YFSETQ. V shed 3 bases and J shed 0 bases, with 8 bases lying between them. The CDR3 is 14 residues long. CDR3 loop: CASSSTLSTDTQYF. The CDR3 region has the DNA TGCGCCAGCAGCTCCACTTTAAGCACAGATACGCAGTATTTT.

This rearrangement joins TRBV5-1 to TRBJ1-1; D is unclear. The germline gives CDR1 SGHRS, CDR2 YFSETQ. The CDR3 runs to 15 residues. Deletions cut 1 base from V and 4 bases from J, with 14 bases between. The CDR3 here is CASSLSADLGTEAFF. The CDR3 DNA reads TGCGCCAGCAGCTTGTCAGCGGATTTAGGCACTGAAGCTTTCTTT.

This clone came up a few times. The gene calls are TRBV9 and TRBJ1-2; the D gene is possibly TRBD1 (5 bases). Germline V gene lookup returns CDR1 SGDLS and CDR2 YYNGEE. Trimming took off 3 bases at V and 3 bases at J, with 9 bases between the two ends. The CDR3 is 13 amino acids. The chain's CDR3 is CASSDRGDYGYTF. DNA of the CDR3: TGTGCCAGCAGCGACCGGGGGGACTATGGCTACACCTTC.

The V call is TRBV5-4, the J call TRBJ2-3; D remains ambiguous. Germline-derived CDR1 and CDR2 are SGHNT and YYREEE (reference sequence). The CDR3 covers 15 residues. V lost 0 bases to trimming and J lost 5 bases, with 13 bases between them. CDR3 in amino acids: CASSLAAGPGDTQYF. CDR3 DNA: TGTGCCAGCAGCTTGGCCGCTGGGCCCGGAGATACGCAGTATTTT.

This clone was detected once. This chain links TRBV6-5 with TRBJ2-7; D perhaps matches TRBD2 (6 bases). Trimming removed 6 bases at V and 3 bases at J, with 12 bases between. The CDR3 consists of 13 residues. CDR1 is MNHEY and CDR2 is SVGAGI in the germline V gene. CDR3 coding DNA: TGTGCCAGCAGGGTAGCGGAAATCTACGAGCAGTACTTC. This sequence encodes CASRVAEIYEQYF.

The rearrangement joins TRBV29-1 to TRBJ1-1; 7 positions agree with TRBD1. Germline assignment: CDR1 SQVTM and CDR2 ANQGSEA. The CDR3 loop spans 13 amino acids. With 3 bases clipped from V and 6 bases from J, the junction kept 7 bases outside the gene matches. The DNA of the CDR3 is TGCAGCGTTGAGAGGGGGCTAGGGGCTGAAGCTTTCTTT. Its protein product is CSVERGLGAEAFF.

This chain connects TRBV4-2 to TRBJ2-1; TRBD2 aligns across 7 bases. Germline values: CDR1 LGHNA, CDR2 YNFKEQ. The CDR3 sequence is 16 residues long. The ends lost 0 bases at V and 5 bases at J; junction bases unmatched: 7. In DNA, the CDR3 is TGTGCCAGCAGCCAAGATGGCGGGAGTGATCACAATGAGCAGTTCTTC. Protein sequence: CASSQDGGSDHNEQFF.

With respect to this clone: The junction departs from the called germline gene at one end, perhaps through a read error. This chain connects TRBV7-9 to TRBJ2-5; D is perhaps TRBD2 (7 bases). The DNA end favors TRBJ2-7, so the J call may be wrong. The length of the CDR3 is 12 residues. CDR1 and CDR2 (germline): SEHNR, FQNEAQ (reference sequence). This CDR3 reads CASSFGGLEQYF. The CDR3 nucleotides are TGTGCCAGTAGCTTCGGGGGGCTCGAGCAGTACTTC.

This clone is a singleton in its sample. V is TRBV6-6 and J is TRBJ2-1; D is possibly TRBD2 (5 bases). V lost 4 bases, J lost 2 bases, and 9 bases lay in between. The CDR3 is 14 amino acids. Germline V gives CDR1 MNHNY, CDR2 SVGAGI (reference sequence). CDR3 sequence: CASSSSSPYNEQFF. CDR3 coding DNA: TGTGCCAGCAGTTCATCTAGCCCCTACAATGAGCAGTTCTTC.

For this clone: At one of its ends the junction is not consistent with the germline gene, which may arise from a read error. The chain joins TRBV7-9 to TRBJ1-1; the D is unclear. Germline V lookup: CDR1 SEHNR, CDR2 FQNEAQ (reference sequence). There are 12 residues in the CDR3. The CDR3 here is CSSSLTGPEAFF. CDR3 sequence (DNA): TGTTCCAGCAGCTTAACGGGTCCTGAAGCTTTCTTT.

This clone turned up a few times. The chain is built from TRBV7-7 and TRBJ2-5; perhaps TRBD1 as D (6 bases). Germline CDR1 is SSHAT and CDR2 is FNYEAQ (reference sequence). V was pared by 5 bases and J by 3 bases, with 13 bases between. This CDR3 has 14 residues. The CDR3 coding sequence is TGTGCCAGCAGCCGCACAGGGTTGGAAGAGACCCAGTACTTC. Protein: CASSRTGLEETQYF. The full variable domain, with the rest looked up from reference TRBV7-7 and TRBJ2-5, is GAGVSQSPRYKVTKRGQDVTLRCDPISSHATLYWYQQALGQGPEFLTYFNYEAQPDKSGLPSDRFSAERPEGSISTLTIQRTEQRDSAMYRCASSRTGLEETQYFGPGTRLLVL.

This chain uses TRBV27 with TRBJ2-5, with no clear D. The germline CDR1 and CDR2 sequences are MNHEY and SMNVEV (reference sequence). V gave up 3 bases and J gave up 5 bases, with 10 bases separating them. The CDR3 totals 13 residues. The CDR3 DNA follows: TGTGCCAGCAGTTTGATGCCCGGGGAGACCCAGTACTTC. Its protein is CASSLMPGETQYF.

The chain is built from TRBV7-8 and TRBJ2-5, with 7 bases aligning to TRBD2. V lost 3 bases and J lost 4; bases outside the gene matches: 8. The CDR3 loop spans 15 amino acids. The germline gives CDR1 SGHVS, CDR2 FQNEAQ. CDR3 DNA sequence: TGTGCCAGCAGCTTCCCGGCGGGAGAATCAGAGACCCAGTACTTC. Translating gives CASSFPAGESETQYF.

Concerning this clone itself: Its ends do not fully match the called genes, so a read error is possible. The V gene is TRBV7-7, the J gene TRBJ2-1; no clear D. The length of the CDR3 is 15 residues. Germline V gives CDR1 SSHAT, CDR2 FNYEAQ (reference sequence). The CDR3 spells CASSLGPGSYNEQFF. The CDR3 coding sequence is TGTGCTAGCAGCTTAGGACCGGGCTCCTACAATGAGCAGTTCTTC.

The chain employs TRBV5-1 and TRBJ2-2; D is unresolved. Germline-derived CDR1 and CDR2 are SGHRS and YFSETQ. The CDR3 sequence is 13 residues long. Trimming removed 4 bases from V and 5 bases from J, with 9 bases in between. CDR3 residues: CASSGQVTGELFF. CDR3 DNA sequence: TGCGCCAGCAGCGGGCAAGTAACCGGGGAGCTGTTTTTT.

The V call is TRBV5-4, the J call TRBJ2-7; 9 nucleotides agree with TRBD1. Germline loops: CDR1 SGHNT, CDR2 YYREEE (reference sequence). There are 14 residues in the CDR3. Losses at the gene ends were 1 base for V and 2 bases for J; bases not matched to a gene: 1. The CDR3 sequence: CASSLTGGPYEQYF. CDR3 nucleotides: TGTGCCAGCAGCTTGACAGGGGGCCCCTACGAGCAGTACTTC.

The chain joins TRBV7-2 to TRBJ1-2, with D possibly being TRBD1 (6 bases). Per germline, CDR1 SGHTA and CDR2 FQGNSA. The V and J ends lost 2 bases and 7 bases respectively, with 17 bases between them. This CDR3 is built from 15 residues. CDR3 loop: CASSLFGREGGGYTF. The CDR3 bases are TGTGCCAGCAGCTTATTCGGCAGGGAGGGGGGTGGCTACACCTTC.

The chain uses TRBV9 and TRBJ1-6; D call uncertain. The CDR3 is made up of 16 amino acids. Trimming cost V 6 bases and J 0 bases, with 13 bases left between them. CDR1 and CDR2 (germline): SGDLS, YYNGEE. The CDR3 bases are TGTGCCAGCACCCTGCGAGATAGCTCCTATAATTCACCCCTCCACTTT. It codes for CASTLRDSSYNSPLHF. Based on the CDR3 plus reference TRBV9 and TRBJ1-6, the full variable domain is DSGVTQTPKHLITATGQRVTLRCSPRSGDLSVYWYQQSLDQGLQFLIQYYNGEERAKGNILERFSAQQFPDLHSELNLSSLELGDSALYFCASTLRDSSYNSPLHFGNGTRLTVT.

V usage is TRBV21-1 and J usage is TRBJ2-7; the table's TRBD1 call for D was not verified on the DNA. TRBV21-1 is marked as a pseudogene. The length of the CDR3 is 14 residues. The DNA for the CDR3 is TGTGCCAGCATCCTCACACCAGGGCACTACGAGCAGTACTTC. Amino acid sequence: CASILTPGHYEQYF.

This rearrangement joins TRBV7-2 to TRBJ1-1; the D gene is possibly TRBD1 (6 bases). V lost 5 bases and J 0 bases, leaving 13 bases between the germline ends. Germline loops: CDR1 SGHTA, CDR2 FQGNSA. This CDR3 spans 15 amino acids. The DNA for the CDR3 is TGTGCCAGCAGCCCTCGACAGGTATTGAACACTGAAGCTTTCTTT. This translates into CASSPRQVLNTEAFF. Full variable domain (remainder filled in from reference TRBV7-2 and TRBJ1-1): GAGVSQSPSNKVTEKGKDVELRCDPISGHTALYWYRQSLGQGLEFLIYFQGNSAPDKSGLPSDRFSAERTGGSVSTLTIQRTQQEDSAVYLCASSPRQVLNTEAFFGQGTRLTVV.

The rearrangement joins TRBV4-3 to TRBJ2-3, with TRBD2 identical over 11 bases. Germline V gene data show CDR1 as LGHNA and CDR2 as YSLEER. The CDR3 extends over 17 amino acids. V lost 3 bases to trimming and J lost 6 bases; unmatched junction nucleotides: 11. The CDR3 DNA is TGCGCCAGCAGCCAGACCACCTTACTAGCGGGGGACGATACGCAGTATTTT. This codes for CASSQTTLLAGDDTQYF.

The chain recombines TRBV4-1 with TRBJ1-5; possibly TRBD1 for D (6 bases). This CDR3 has 16 residues. Germline CDR1 is MGHRA and CDR2 is YSYEKL. V lost 4 bases and J lost 1, with 14 bases in between. The CDR3 region has the DNA TGCGCCAGCAGCCTCGGGACATTGGACAGCAATCAGCCCCAGCATTTT. This gives the protein CASSLGTLDSNQPQHF.

This chain links TRBV6-1 with TRBJ1-5, with 9 nucleotides matching TRBD1. Germline values: CDR1 MNHNS, CDR2 SASEGT. Trimming at V came to 6 bases and at J to 7 bases, leaving 4 bases not matched to a gene. There are 13 residues in the CDR3. CDR3 sequence (DNA): TGTGCCAGCAGCATGACAGGGGGACAGCCCCAGCATTTT. Residues: CASSMTGGQPQHF.

V usage is TRBV10-3 and J usage is TRBJ2-1; 9 bases are a match to TRBD2. This CDR3 is 14 amino acids long. The V gene's germline CDR1 is ENHRY and CDR2 SYGVKD. J was trimmed by 9 bases and V by 6 bases; bases with no gene match: 9. The CDR3 sequence is CAIRGDAGGGEQFF. CDR3 DNA sequence: TGTGCCATCAGGGGGGATGCGGGAGGGGGTGAGCAGTTCTTC.

This clone was counted a single time. This sequence joins TRBV11-2 and TRBJ2-1, with 14 bases lining up with TRBD2. The CDR3 sequence is 16 residues long. Germline loops: CDR1 SGHAT, CDR2 FQNNGV. The ends lost 1 base at V and 8 bases at J; junction bases unmatched: 4. CDR3: CASSLVTSGGAHEQFF. CDR3 DNA: TGTGCCAGCAGCTTAGTGACTAGCGGGGGGGCCCATGAGCAGTTCTTC.

The CDR3 DNA reads as TGTGCCAGCAGCCATAAACAACCCTACGAGCAGTACTTC. Residues: CASSHKQPYEQYF. V gene TRBV5-6 combines with J gene TRBJ2-7; D unresolved. V was pared by 4 bases and J by 2 bases, with 10 bases between. CDR1 and CDR2 (germline): SGHDT, YYEEEE. The CDR3 has 13 residues.